This T cell receptor beta chain was obtained from a study of blood T cell repertoires in COVID-19. Study-wide background: The origin of the acute and convalescent COVID-19 samples was the United States, Italy and Spain.

The germline gives CDR1 ENHRY, CDR2 SYGVKD. The V gene end was trimmed by 2 bases and the J gene end by 6 bases; junction bases not matched to a gene: 6. The CDR3 runs to 15 residues. Original processing notes: Estimated nucleated cell counts came from reference gene primer amplification. Here immunoSEQ multiplex PCR was the method, and the copy in TCRdb shows in-frame clones only, minus some. V and J calls and clone size follow that table, whereas D and trimming were derived from the DNA. The sample includes about 280,000 clones, 89% seen only once; the top ten take roughly 0.96%. This clone has just one count.

This chain connects TRBV10-3 to TRBJ2-5; 10 bases align to TRBD1. Sample: peripheral blood. This receptor was taken from a woman between 40 and 50 years old who had recovered from COVID-19. The CDR3 reads CAISEGGTGVKTQYF. DNA for the CDR3: TGTGCCATCAGTGAGGGCGGGACAGGGGTTAAGACCCAGTACTTC.